This T cell receptor beta chain emerged from a study of T cell changes during pregnancy in multiple sclerosis. Germline assignment: CDR1 GTSNPN and CDR2 SVGIG (reference sequence). The length of the CDR3 is 14 residues. After removal of 4 bases from V and 2 bases from J, the junction contained 3 bases not matched to a gene. Using immunoSEQ multiplex PCR, the repertoire was profiled, and TCRdb retains in-frame clones only, with some absent. Of around 19,000 clones listed, about 88% are singletons. This receptor was identified in a female donor in good health, enrolled as a control in a pregnancy study. Source: CD8+ T cells from peripheral blood mononuclear cells, taken in the third trimester of pregnancy. The rearrangement links TRBV30 to TRBJ2-1; TRBD2 matches 9 bases. The CDR3 loop is CAWTRGGTYNEQFF. The CDR3 DNA follows: TGTGCCTGGACGCGGGGGGGGACCTACAATGAGCAGTTCTTC.